This T cell receptor (beta chain) was found in a study of blood T cell repertoires in COVID-19. Study summary: T cells, B-cell-depleted T cells, or PBMCs provided the cDNA or gDNA that served as material.

V gave up 3 bases and J gave up 0 bases; unmatched junction bases: 1. Germline V gene data show CDR1 as SGHTA and CDR2 as FQGNSA. This CDR3 spans 15 amino acids. In the authors' methods: Nucleated cell counts were estimated from reference gene primer amplification. Assay: immunoSEQ multiplex PCR; the TCRdb copy retains only in-frame clones and omits some. That table furnishes V, J and clone size, whereas the DNA furnished D and trimming. The sample includes 150,000 or so clones, about 88% of them seen just once. V and J are TRBV7-2 and TRBJ2-2, with 7 bases that match TRBD1. The origin of this receptor is a man aged 60 to 75 with acute or convalescent COVID-19. The sample was peripheral blood. The CDR3 sequence is CASSFQGANTGELFF. CDR3 DNA sequence: TGTGCCAGCAGCTTTCAGGGGGCGAACACCGGGGAGCTGTTTTTT. The entire variable domain, with the rest obtained from reference TRBV7-2 and TRBJ2-2, is as follows: GAGVSQSPSNKVTEKGKDVELRCDPISGHTALYWYRQSLGQGLEFLIYFQGNSAPDKSGLPSDRFSAERTGGSVSTLTIQRTQQEDSAVYLCASSFQGANTGELFFGEGSRLTVL.